The 5 T cell receptor beta chains listed next were all sequenced from one sample in a study of blood T cell repertoires in COVID-19. Measured with immunoSEQ multiplex PCR; TCRdb has only the in-frame clones, and not every one. The data show about 200,000 clones, just over 85% seen once. The sequenced sample consisted of peripheral blood. These receptors all come from a man older than 75 with acute or convalescent COVID-19.

The chain links TRBV27 to TRBJ1-1; the match to TRBD1 covers 10 bases. The CDR3 extends over 14 amino acids. CDR1 MNHEY and CDR2 SMNVEV come from the germline V gene (reference sequence). The J segment lost 7 bases and the V segment lost 5 bases, leaving 7 bases of the junction unmatched. CDR3 protein: CASSPSRDRGEAFF. Written as DNA, the CDR3 is TGTGCCAGCAGTCCATCCCGGGACAGGGGTGAAGCTTTCTTT.

The chain uses TRBV20-1 and TRBJ2-7, with TRBD2 matching over 10 bases. J was trimmed by 5 bases and V by 3 bases; bases with no gene match: 10. The CDR3 is 15 residues long. Germline V gene data show CDR1 as DFQATT and CDR2 as SNEGSKA (reference sequence). Written as DNA, the CDR3 is TGCAGTGCTAGTTCACTAGCGGGACAGGCTAACGAGCAGTACTTC. Translating gives CSASSLAGQANEQYF.

The J gene is TRBJ1-2, the V gene TRBV7-9; 8 positions match TRBD1. With 5 bases clipped from V and 8 bases from J, the junction kept 10 bases outside the gene matches. The CDR3 covers 14 residues. Germline assignment: CDR1 SEHNR and CDR2 FQNEAQ (reference sequence). The CDR3 DNA sequence: TGTGCCAGCAGCCGGGCCGGACAGGGCTGGGGCTACACCTTC. It codes for CASSRAGQGWGYTF.

The rearrangement links TRBV27 to TRBJ2-1, with 11 bases that match TRBD2. Trimming cost V 0 bases and J 6 bases; bases outside gene matches: 1. Germline V CDR1 and CDR2: MNHEY, SMNVEV (reference sequence). There are 15 residues in the CDR3. The CDR3 nucleotides read TGTGCCAGCAGTTTATCTAGCGGGAGGGTCAATGAGCAGTTCTTC. Translating gives CASSLSSGRVNEQFF.

V gene TRBV5-1 combines with J gene TRBJ1-1, with 9 nucleotides matching TRBD1. V lost 4 bases and J lost 5; bases outside the gene matches: 6. The length of the CDR3 is 14 residues. Germline lookup yields CDR1 SGHRS and CDR2 YFSETQ. The CDR3, as DNA: TGCGCCAGCAGCACTCCCGGGACAGGGACTGAAGCTTTCTTT. Protein: CASSTPGTGTEAFF.